The 28 T cell receptor beta chains given below trace back to one sample, sequenced in a study of blood T cell repertoires in COVID-19. Assay: immunoSEQ multiplex PCR; the TCRdb copy retains only in-frame clones and omits some. In the table there are about 220,000 clones, roughly 87% of which are singletons. Sequenced input: peripheral blood. These receptors were taken from a man aged 40-55 years with active or convalescent COVID-19.

CDR3 region: CASSIRGTRPGYTF. CDR3 sequence (DNA): TGTGCCAGCAGCATCAGGGGAACGCGGCCTGGCTACACCTTC. The chain joins TRBV3-1 (or the pseudogene TRBV3-2) to TRBJ1-2, with D possibly being TRBD1 (6 bases). The length of the CDR3 is 14 residues. V was shortened by 5 bases and J by 7 bases, with 17 bases between the two germline ends. Germline-derived CDR1 and CDR2 are LGHDT and YNNKEL (reference sequence).

The chain carries TRBV28 and TRBJ2-7, with TRBD2 identical over 8 bases. This CDR3 has 15 amino acids. Trimming at V came to 3 bases and at J to 3 bases, leaving 7 bases not matched to a gene. Germline CDR1 MDHEN, CDR2 SYDVKM. CDR3 sequence reads: CASSFQSAGVYEQYF. The CDR3 bases are TGTGCCAGCAGTTTTCAATCAGCGGGGGTCTACGAGCAGTACTTC. Together with reference TRBV28 and TRBJ2-7, the CDR3 gives the full variable domain: DVKVTQSSRYLVKRTGEKVFLECVQDMDHENMFWYRQDPGLGLRLIYFSYDVKMKEKGDIPEGYSVSREKKERFSLILESASTNQTSMYLCASSFQSAGVYEQYFGPGTRLTVT.

This clone was detected a few times. The rearrangement joins TRBV27 to TRBJ1-1, with a possible D match to TRBD1 (6 bases). This CDR3 contains 12 residues. Germline lookup yields CDR1 MNHEY and CDR2 SMNVEV (reference sequence). Trimming pared 4 bases from V and 7 bases from J, leaving 10 bases between. The CDR3 nucleotides read TGTGCCAGCAGTTCCCAGGGGCTTGAAGCTTTCTTT. This translates into CASSSQGLEAFF.

The chain recombines TRBV27 with TRBJ2-1, with 15 bases aligning to TRBD2. V gave up 5 bases and J gave up 10 bases; unmatched junction bases: 6. The CDR3 has 15 residues. Germline assignment: CDR1 MNHEY and CDR2 SMNVEV (reference sequence). The CDR3 DNA reads TGTGCCAGCAGTCCTGGGACTAGCGGGAGGATAGAGCAGTTCTTC. Translation: CASSPGTSGRIEQFF.

The chain carries TRBV5-1 and TRBJ2-7; maybe TRBD2 (5 bases). The V and J ends lost 4 bases and 3 bases respectively, with 8 bases between them. CDR1 is SGHRS, CDR2 YFSETQ, per germline. There are 12 residues in the CDR3. The CDR3 protein is CASSGTSYEQYF. The CDR3, as DNA: TGCGCCAGCAGCGGTACTAGCTACGAGCAGTACTTC.

The chain joins TRBV7-3 to TRBJ1-4; D is undetermined. CDR1 SGHTA and CDR2 FQGTGA come from the germline V gene. The CDR3 extends over 15 amino acids. Between the trimmed V and J ends, which lost 2 bases and 3 bases, there was a span of 10 bases. The CDR3 DNA sequence: TGTGCCAGCAGCTTATTGGGGAGTGCTAATGAAAAACTGTTTTTT. It encodes CASSLLGSANEKLFF.

The genes are TRBV14 and TRBJ2-5, with 7 bases identical to TRBD1. Germline loops: CDR1 SGHDN, CDR2 FVKESK. The V segment lost 1 base and the J segment 2 bases; nucleotides outside the gene matches: 1. CDR3 size: 14 residues. The CDR3 here is CASSQARGQETQYF. In DNA, the CDR3 is TGTGCCAGCAGCCAAGCCAGGGGGCAAGAGACCCAGTACTTC.

The chain links TRBV5-1 to TRBJ1-2; a weak D match, TRBD1 (5 bases). This CDR3 contains 14 residues. Germline values: CDR1 SGHRS, CDR2 YFSETQ. The germline V and J ends were trimmed by 4 bases and 1 base, with 11 bases remaining between them. CDR3 sequence reads: CASSIDQGNYGYTF. The CDR3 DNA reads as TGCGCCAGCAGCATCGACCAGGGTAACTATGGCTACACCTTC.

V is TRBV30 and J is TRBJ2-3, with 8 nucleotides matching TRBD2. The ends lost 1 base at V and 0 bases at J; junction bases unmatched: 9. The germline V gene has CDR1 GTSNPN and CDR2 SVGIG (reference sequence). There are 17 residues in the CDR3. The CDR3 DNA reads TGTGCCTGGAGTGCCCTCCGCGGACTAGCTAGCACAGATACGCAGTATTTT. Its translation: CAWSALRGLASTDTQYF.

This sequence joins TRBV7-8 and TRBJ1-1, with D possibly being TRBD1 (6 bases). Trimming pared 5 bases from V and 10 bases from J, leaving 14 bases between. In germline, CDR1 is SGHVS, CDR2 FQNEAQ. This CDR3 contains 12 residues. CDR3 DNA sequence: TGTGCCAGCAGCCTTTCCGGGACAACAGCTTTCTTT. This codes for CASSLSGTTAFF.

This chain joins TRBV7-8 and TRBJ1-3; 10 bases fit TRBD1. V lost 5 bases to trimming and J lost 1 base; unmatched junction nucleotides: 5. Germline CDR1 and CDR2: SGHVS and FQNEAQ. This CDR3 has 16 residues. The CDR3 spells CASSGRDRGSGNTIYF. The CDR3 region has the DNA TGTGCCAGCAGCGGCCGGGACAGGGGATCTGGAAACACCATATATTTT.

This clone appeared a single time. Other DNA sequences in this sample translate to the same CDR3. This chain uses TRBV6-5 with TRBJ1-1, with 8 bases lining up with TRBD1. Per germline, CDR1 MNHEY and CDR2 SVGAGI. This CDR3 region has 14 residues. The ends lost 6 bases at V and 1 base at J; junction bases unmatched: 4. This CDR3 reads CASRPDRGNTEAFF. The CDR3 region has the DNA TGTGCCAGCAGACCAGACAGGGGGAACACTGAAGCTTTCTTT.

The rearrangement joins TRBV14 to TRBJ2-6, with D hard to call. This CDR3 contains 17 residues. Germline V gene data show CDR1 as SGHDN and CDR2 as FVKESK. Trimming took 3 bases from V and 1 from J, leaving 13 bases between them. This CDR3 is CASSHPRVLSGANVLTF. DNA for the CDR3: TGTGCCAGCAGCCATCCCCGGGTGCTTTCTGGGGCCAACGTCCTGACTTTC.

The chain combines TRBV15 with TRBJ2-7, with 11 bases matching TRBD1. Germline V lookup: CDR1 LNHNV, CDR2 YYDKDF (reference sequence). The CDR3 length is 16 residues. V lost 0 bases, J lost 6 bases, and 7 bases stayed unmatched. The CDR3 protein is CATSRESPGQGGEQYF. In DNA, the CDR3 is TGTGCCACCAGCAGAGAAAGTCCGGGACAGGGGGGCGAGCAGTACTTC.

The chain's CDR3 is CASSQGLGETQYF. In DNA form, the CDR3 reads TGTGCCAGCTCACAAGGACTGGGAGAGACCCAGTACTTC. The rearrangement joins TRBV18 to TRBJ2-5; a weak D match, TRBD2 (5 bases). Germline V gene data show CDR1 as KGHSH and CDR2 as LQKENI. The CDR3 loop spans 13 amino acids. V was cut by 4 bases and J by 4 bases, with 10 bases left in between.

J is TRBJ2-1 and V is TRBV5-8; 12 bases map to TRBD2. V shed 2 bases and J 10 bases; nucleotides not matched to a gene: 7. Germline V gene data show CDR1 as SGHTS and CDR2 as YDEGEE. The CDR3 is made up of 15 amino acids. The CDR3 protein is CASSFGLAGGQEQFF. Written as DNA, the CDR3 is TGTGCCAGCAGCTTTGGCCTAGCGGGGGGGCAAGAGCAGTTCTTC. The full variable domain, completed using reference TRBV5-8 and TRBJ2-1, is EAGVTQSPTHLIKTRGQQATLRCSPISGHTSVYWYQQALGLGLQFLLWYDEGEERNRGNFPPRFSGRQFPNYSSELNVNALELEDSALYLCASSFGLAGGQEQFFGPGTRLTVL.

The chain recombines TRBV7-2 with TRBJ2-1, with 13 bases identical to TRBD2. The CDR3 consists of 16 residues. Per germline, CDR1 SGHTA and CDR2 FQGNSA. J was trimmed by 5 bases and V by 5 bases; bases with no gene match: 6. CDR3 DNA sequence: TGTGCCAGCAGCCTTAGACTAGCGGGGGGCGACAATGAGCAGTTCTTC. It codes for CASSLRLAGGDNEQFF.

The chain recombines TRBV14 with TRBJ2-3; D ambiguous. Germline V CDR1 and CDR2: SGHDN, FVKESK. This CDR3 has 13 amino acids. V gave up 2 bases and J gave up 4 bases, with 7 bases separating them. For the CDR3, the DNA is TGTGCCAGCAGCCAAAATCCCGCAGATACGCAGTATTTT. Translating it yields CASSQNPADTQYF. The full variable domain, completed using reference TRBV14 and TRBJ2-3, is EAGVTQFPSHSVIEKGQTVTLRCDPISGHDNLYWYRRVMGKEIKFLLHFVKESKQDESGMPNNRFLAERTGGTYSTLKVQPAELEDSGVYFCASSQNPADTQYFGPGTRLTVL.

The chain employs TRBV9 and TRBJ2-5; 8 nucleotides agree with TRBD2. This CDR3 region has 17 residues. V trimming: 4 bases; J trimming: 3 bases; junction bases outside the gene matches: 14. CDR1 and CDR2 (germline): SGDLS, YYNGEE. CDR3 sequence reads: CASSPGLAGGGKETQYF. For the CDR3, the DNA is TGTGCCAGCAGCCCCGGGCTGGCGGGAGGAGGCAAAGAGACCCAGTACTTC. Together with reference TRBV9 and TRBJ2-5, the CDR3 gives the full variable domain: DSGVTQTPKHLITATGQRVTLRCSPRSGDLSVYWYQQSLDQGLQFLIQYYNGEERAKGNILERFSAQQFPDLHSELNLSSLELGDSALYFCASSPGLAGGGKETQYFGPGTRLLVL.

This clone was observed a single time. The chain links TRBV4-2 to TRBJ1-1, with 10 bases aligning to TRBD1. CDR1 LGHNA and CDR2 YNFKEQ come from the germline V gene. Losses at the gene ends were 2 bases for V and 11 bases for J; bases not matched to a gene: 8. This CDR3 is built from 14 residues. CDR3 amino acids: CASSQMGQGSRAFF. In DNA form, the CDR3 reads TGTGCCAGCAGCCAAATGGGACAGGGGAGTCGTGCTTTCTTT.

This clone was found a few times. The chain combines TRBV4-2 with TRBJ2-1; a possible D gene is TRBD1 (5 bases). Trimming took off 1 base at V and 5 bases at J, with 18 bases between the two ends. Germline V gene sequence: CDR1 LGHNA, CDR2 YNFKEQ. The length of the CDR3 is 17 residues. The CDR3 coding sequence is TGTGCCAGCAGCCAAGGGGTCGGACAAGAGCTCCACAATGAGCAGTTCTTC. Encoded protein: CASSQGVGQELHNEQFF.

This rearrangement joins TRBV7-2 to TRBJ2-3, with TRBD2 matching over 12 bases. V shed 4 bases, J shed 4 bases, and the junction held 9 bases outside the gene matches. The CDR3 has 17 amino acids. Germline assignment: CDR1 SGHTA and CDR2 FQGNSA. The CDR3 DNA is TGTGCCAGCAGCTCCAGGGGACTAGCGGGTATGTCAGATACGCAGTATTTT. This sequence encodes CASSSRGLAGMSDTQYF.

The rearrangement joins TRBV11-2 to TRBJ1-6; D is unclear. This CDR3 contains 14 residues. The germline CDR1 and CDR2 sequences are SGHAT and FQNNGV. V was trimmed by 0 bases and J by 6 bases, leaving 6 bases between them. The CDR3 loop is CASSLETPNSPLHF. CDR3 sequence (DNA): TGTGCCAGCAGCTTAGAAACTCCTAATTCACCCCTCCACTTT. The variable domain in full, with the rest retrieved from reference TRBV11-2 and TRBJ1-6, is EAGVAQSPRYKIIEKRQSVAFWCNPISGHATLYWYQQILGQGPKLLIQFQNNGVVDDSQLPKDRFSAERLKGVDSTLKIQPAKLEDSAVYLCASSLETPNSPLHFGNGTRLTVT.

The rearrangement joins TRBV23-1 to TRBJ1-5, with a possible D match to TRBD1 (6 bases). TRBV23-1 has ORF status, its function being uncertain. The ends were cut back, 0 bases at V and 4 bases at J, with 10 bases in the middle. The CDR3 length is 15 residues. CDR3 residues: CASSQSGHDNQPQHF. The DNA for the CDR3 is TGCGCCAGCAGTCAATCGGGACACGATAATCAGCCCCAGCATTTT.

The chain has TRBV19 and TRBJ2-2, with 8 bases fitting TRBD2. Trimming took 5 bases from V and 5 from J; bases not matched to a gene: 10. CDR1 and CDR2 from the germline V gene are LNHDA and SQIVND (reference sequence). The length of the CDR3 is 16 residues. CDR3 sequence: CASSPQAGVQTGELFF. CDR3 DNA sequence: TGTGCCAGTAGTCCCCAAGCGGGAGTTCAGACCGGGGAGCTGTTTTTT.

The chain joins TRBV4-1 to TRBJ2-1, with a weak D call TRBD1 (5 bases). CDR3 length: 15 residues. CDR1 and CDR2 (germline): MGHRA, YSYEKL. Between the trimmed V and J ends, which lost 2 bases and 8 bases, there was a span of 16 bases. CDR3 residues: CASSQFNDRYDEQFF. CDR3 nucleotides: TGCGCCAGCAGCCAATTCAACGACAGATACGATGAGCAGTTCTTC.

The chain combines TRBV4-2 with TRBJ1-6, with 9 bases matching TRBD1. CDR3 size: 17 residues. V lost 0 bases and J lost 6; bases outside the gene matches: 6. Germline CDR1 and CDR2: LGHNA and YNFKEQ. CDR3 residues: CASSQDGTGTLNSPLHF. The CDR3 DNA follows: TGTGCCAGCAGCCAAGATGGGACAGGGACCCTTAATTCACCCCTCCACTTT.

The chain combines TRBV24-1 with TRBJ2-5, with TRBD1 matching over 8 bases. CDR1 and CDR2 (germline): KGHDR, SFDVKD. V shed 3 bases and J 5 bases; nucleotides not matched to a gene: 7. The CDR3 sequence is 15 residues long. The CDR3 protein is CATSDMDRVDETQYF. CDR3 sequence (DNA): TGTGCCACCAGTGATATGGACAGGGTCGATGAGACCCAGTACTTC.